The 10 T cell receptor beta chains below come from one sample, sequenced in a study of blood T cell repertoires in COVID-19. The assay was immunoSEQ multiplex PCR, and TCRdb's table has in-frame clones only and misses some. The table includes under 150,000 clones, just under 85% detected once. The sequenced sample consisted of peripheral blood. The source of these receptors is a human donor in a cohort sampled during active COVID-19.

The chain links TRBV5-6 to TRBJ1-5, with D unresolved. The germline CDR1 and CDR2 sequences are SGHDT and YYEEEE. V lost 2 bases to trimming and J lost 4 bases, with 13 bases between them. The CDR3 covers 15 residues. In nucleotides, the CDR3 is TGTGCCAGCAGCTTTGGGCTAACTGTTAATCAGCCCCAGCATTTT. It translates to CASSFGLTVNQPQHF.

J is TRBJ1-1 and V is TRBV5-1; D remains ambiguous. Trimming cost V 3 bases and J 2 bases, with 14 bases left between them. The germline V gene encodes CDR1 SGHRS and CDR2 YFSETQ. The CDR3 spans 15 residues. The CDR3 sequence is CASSSHTSLNTEAFF. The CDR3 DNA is TGCGCCAGCAGCTCCCACACCTCCTTAAACACTGAAGCTTTCTTT.

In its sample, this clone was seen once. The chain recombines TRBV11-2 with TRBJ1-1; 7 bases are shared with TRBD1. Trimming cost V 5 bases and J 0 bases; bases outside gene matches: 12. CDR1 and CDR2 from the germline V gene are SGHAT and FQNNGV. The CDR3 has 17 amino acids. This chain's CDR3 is CASSGPIRQGLNTEAFF. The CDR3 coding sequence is TGTGCCAGCAGCGGACCGATTCGACAGGGTTTGAACACTGAAGCTTTCTTT.

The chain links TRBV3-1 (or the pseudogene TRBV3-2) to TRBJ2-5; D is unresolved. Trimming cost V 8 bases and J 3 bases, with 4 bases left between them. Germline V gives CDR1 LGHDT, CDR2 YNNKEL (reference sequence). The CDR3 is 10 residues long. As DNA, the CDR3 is TGTGCCAGCGGAGAAGAGACCCAGTACTTC. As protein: CASGEETQYF.

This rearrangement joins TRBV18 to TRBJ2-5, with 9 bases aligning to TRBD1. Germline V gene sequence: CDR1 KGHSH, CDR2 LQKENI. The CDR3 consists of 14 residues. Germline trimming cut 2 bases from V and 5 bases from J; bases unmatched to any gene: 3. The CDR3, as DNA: TGTGCCAGCTCACCATACAGGGGGCCGGAGACCCAGTACTTC. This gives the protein CASSPYRGPETQYF.

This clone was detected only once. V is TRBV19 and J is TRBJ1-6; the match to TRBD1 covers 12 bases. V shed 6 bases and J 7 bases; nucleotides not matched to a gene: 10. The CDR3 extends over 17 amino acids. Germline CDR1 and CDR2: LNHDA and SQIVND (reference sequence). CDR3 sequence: CASRTGTGGARNSPLHF. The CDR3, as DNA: TGTGCCAGTAGGACCGGGACAGGGGGCGCAAGGAATTCACCCCTCCACTTT.

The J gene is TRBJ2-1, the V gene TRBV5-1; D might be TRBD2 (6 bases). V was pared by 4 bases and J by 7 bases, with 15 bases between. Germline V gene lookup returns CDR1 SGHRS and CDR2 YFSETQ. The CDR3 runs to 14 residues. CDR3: CASSTGTSHNEQFF. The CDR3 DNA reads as TGCGCCAGCAGCACCGGGACTTCTCATAATGAGCAGTTCTTC.

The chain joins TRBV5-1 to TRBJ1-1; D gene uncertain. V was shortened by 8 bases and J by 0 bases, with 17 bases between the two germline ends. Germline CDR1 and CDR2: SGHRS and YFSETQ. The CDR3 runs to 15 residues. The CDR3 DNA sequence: TGCGCCAGTACGCAGTGGGCCGACCTGAACACTGAAGCTTTCTTT. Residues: CASTQWADLNTEAFF.

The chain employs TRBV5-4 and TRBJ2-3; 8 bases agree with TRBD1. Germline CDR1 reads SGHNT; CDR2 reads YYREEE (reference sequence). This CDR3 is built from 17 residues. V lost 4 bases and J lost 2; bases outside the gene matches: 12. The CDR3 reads CASSLPTGEVITDTQYF. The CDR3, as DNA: TGTGCCAGCAGCCTCCCGACAGGGGAAGTGATCACAGATACGCAGTATTTT.

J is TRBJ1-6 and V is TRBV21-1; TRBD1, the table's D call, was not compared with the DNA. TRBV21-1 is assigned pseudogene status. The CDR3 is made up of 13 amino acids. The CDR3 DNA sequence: TGTGCCAGCCCGGGACAGGGAAGTTCACCCCTCCACTTT. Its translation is CASPGQGSSPLHF.